This T cell receptor beta chain was profiled in a study of blood T cell repertoires in COVID-19. Across the whole study: COVID-19 samples, acute and convalescent, were from the United States, Italy and Spain. Sample material is recorded as cDNA or gDNA derived from T cells, B-cell-depleted T cells, or PBMCs.

This CDR3 is built from 17 residues. With 5 bases clipped from V and 4 bases from J, the junction kept 19 bases outside the gene matches. The germline CDR1 and CDR2 sequences are SQVTM and ANQGSEA. Original handling: It was from reference gene primer amplification that nucleated cell counts were estimated. Clones were sequenced by immunoSEQ multiplex PCR, and TCRdb holds only the in-frame ones, with some missing. V, J and clone size are those of that table, while D and trimming were read from the DNA. The table lists some 11,000 clones, roughly 80% of them singletons. This clone is medium-sized (0.01 to 0.1%).

The sample comprised peripheral blood. This chain uses TRBV29-1 with TRBJ1-2; 7 bases match TRBD1. This TCR came from a man aged 65-85 years with active COVID-19. The CDR3 DNA is TGCAGCGTTAAGGTCCCGGGACAGTTAGCCCTCGCCTATGGCTACACCTTC. Amino acids: CSVKVPGQLALAYGYTF. The full variable domain, completed using reference TRBV29-1 and TRBJ1-2, is SAVISQKPSRDICQRGTSLTIQCQVDSQVTMMFWYRQQPGQSLTLIATANQGSEATYESGFVIDKFPISRPNLTFSTLTVSNMSPEDSSIYLCSVKVPGQLALAYGYTFGSGTRLTVV.